This entry features one TCR beta chain sequence. Its antigen is not known. The data originate from a study of T cell responses to AZD1222 COVID-19 vaccine. General observations from the study: Unmutated variant regions reportedly attract nearly half of all spike-specific TCRs. Seropositive AZD1222 recipients at baseline numbered only five or six. In a largely white British group with more females than males, clonal diversity was possibly underestimated.

Clones were read by immunoSEQ multiplex PCR, and TCRdb kept only the in-frame ones, dropping some. Of fewer than 70,000 clones in the sample, 89% were seen once. Second-dose timings of about 4 or about 12 weeks were pooled. The starting material was peripheral blood, obtained 28 days after the second AZD1222 dose. The sequence was obtained from an adult who received the AZD1222 COVID-19 vaccine.

CDR3 DNA sequence: TGTGCCAGCAGTGTAATCGCGGGGGGGCAGACAGATACGCAGTATTTT. Amino acids: CASSVIAGGQTDTQYF. V usage is TRBV6-1 and J usage is TRBJ2-3, with 9 bases lining up with TRBD2. Germline CDR1 and CDR2: MNHNS and SASEGT. The CDR3 length is 16 residues. V was clipped by 4 bases and J by 3 bases; unmatched bases: 8.